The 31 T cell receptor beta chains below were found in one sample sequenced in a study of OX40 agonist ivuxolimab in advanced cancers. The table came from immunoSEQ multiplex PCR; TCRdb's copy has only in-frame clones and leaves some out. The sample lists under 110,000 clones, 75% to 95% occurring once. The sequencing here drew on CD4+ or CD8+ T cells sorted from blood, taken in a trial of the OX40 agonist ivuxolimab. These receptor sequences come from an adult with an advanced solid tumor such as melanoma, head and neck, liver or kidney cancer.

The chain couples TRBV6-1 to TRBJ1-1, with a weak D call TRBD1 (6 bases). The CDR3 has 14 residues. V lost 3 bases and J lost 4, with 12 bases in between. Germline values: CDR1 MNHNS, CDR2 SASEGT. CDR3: CASSEQTGTTEAFF. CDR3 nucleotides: TGTGCCAGCAGTGAGCAAACAGGGACCACTGAAGCTTTCTTT.

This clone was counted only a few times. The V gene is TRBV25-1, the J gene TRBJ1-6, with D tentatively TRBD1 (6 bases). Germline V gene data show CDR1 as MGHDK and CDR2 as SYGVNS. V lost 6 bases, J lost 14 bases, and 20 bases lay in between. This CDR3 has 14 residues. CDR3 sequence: CASSQNVGQLTLHF. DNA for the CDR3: TGTGCCAGCAGCCAGAATGTAGGACAGCTTACCCTCCACTTT.

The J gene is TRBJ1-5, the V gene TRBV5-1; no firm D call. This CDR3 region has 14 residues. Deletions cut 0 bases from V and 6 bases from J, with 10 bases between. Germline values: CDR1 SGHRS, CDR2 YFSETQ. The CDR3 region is CASSLAGEGQPQHF. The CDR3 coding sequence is TGCGCCAGCAGCTTGGCAGGAGAGGGTCAGCCCCAGCATTTT.

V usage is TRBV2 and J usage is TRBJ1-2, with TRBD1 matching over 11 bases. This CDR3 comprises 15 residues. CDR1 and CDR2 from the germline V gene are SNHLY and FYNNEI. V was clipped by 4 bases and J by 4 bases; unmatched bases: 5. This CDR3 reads CASSGSGQGAYGYTF. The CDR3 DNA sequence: TGTGCCAGCAGTGGTTCCGGACAGGGGGCCTATGGCTACACCTTC.

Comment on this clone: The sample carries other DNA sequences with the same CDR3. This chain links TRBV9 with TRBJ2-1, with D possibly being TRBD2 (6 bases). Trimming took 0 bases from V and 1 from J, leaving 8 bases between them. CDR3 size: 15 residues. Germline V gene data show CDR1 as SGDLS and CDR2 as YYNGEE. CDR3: CASSVEGGSYNEQFF. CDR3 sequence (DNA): TGTGCCAGCAGCGTAGAGGGAGGTTCCTACAATGAGCAGTTCTTC.

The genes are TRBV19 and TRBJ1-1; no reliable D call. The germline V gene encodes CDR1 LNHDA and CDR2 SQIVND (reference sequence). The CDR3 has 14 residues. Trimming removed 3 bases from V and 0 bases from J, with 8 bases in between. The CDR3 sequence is CASSIRGVNTEAFF. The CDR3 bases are TGTGCCAGTAGTATCCGGGGAGTGAACACTGAAGCTTTCTTT.

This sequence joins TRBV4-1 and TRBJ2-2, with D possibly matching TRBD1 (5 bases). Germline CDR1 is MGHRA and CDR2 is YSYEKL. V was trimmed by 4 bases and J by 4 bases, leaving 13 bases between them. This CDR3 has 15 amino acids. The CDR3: CASSPGGAATGELFF. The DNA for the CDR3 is TGCGCCAGCAGCCCTGGTGGGGCGGCCACCGGGGAGCTGTTTTTT.

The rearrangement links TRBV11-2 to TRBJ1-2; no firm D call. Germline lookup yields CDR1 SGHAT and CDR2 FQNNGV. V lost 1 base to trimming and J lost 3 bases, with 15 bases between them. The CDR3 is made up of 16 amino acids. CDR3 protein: CASSLVPRRDDYGYTF. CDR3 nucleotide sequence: TGTGCCAGCAGCTTAGTCCCCAGGAGAGATGACTATGGCTACACCTTC.

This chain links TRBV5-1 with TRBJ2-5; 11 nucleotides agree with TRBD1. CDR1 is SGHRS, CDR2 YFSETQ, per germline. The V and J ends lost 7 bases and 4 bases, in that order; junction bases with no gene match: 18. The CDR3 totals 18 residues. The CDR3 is CASSSNYGQGARVETQYF. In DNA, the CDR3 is TGCGCCAGCTCTTCCAATTACGGACAGGGGGCGCGTGTAGAGACCCAGTACTTC.

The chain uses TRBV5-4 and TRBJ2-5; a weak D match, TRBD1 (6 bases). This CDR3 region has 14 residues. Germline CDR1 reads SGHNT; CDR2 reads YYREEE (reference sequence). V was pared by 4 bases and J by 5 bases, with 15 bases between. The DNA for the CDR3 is TGTGCCAGCAGCCCGAAGGGGGAATTTGAGACCCAGTACTTC. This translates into CASSPKGEFETQYF.

The CDR3 nucleotides are TGTGCCAGCAGCCAAGTGGCGCAAACATCCTACGAGCAGTACTTC. Protein: CASSQVAQTSYEQYF. The rearrangement links TRBV14 to TRBJ2-7; D not resolved. V gave up 1 base and J gave up 1 base, with 11 bases separating them. Germline CDR1 and CDR2: SGHDN and FVKESK. The CDR3 has 15 amino acids.

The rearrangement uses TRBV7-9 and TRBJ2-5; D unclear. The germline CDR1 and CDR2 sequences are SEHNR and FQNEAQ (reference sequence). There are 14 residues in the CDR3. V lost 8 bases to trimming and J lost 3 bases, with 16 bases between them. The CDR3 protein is CASSSDATKETQYF. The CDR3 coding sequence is TGTGCCAGCTCTTCGGACGCCACTAAAGAGACCCAGTACTTC.

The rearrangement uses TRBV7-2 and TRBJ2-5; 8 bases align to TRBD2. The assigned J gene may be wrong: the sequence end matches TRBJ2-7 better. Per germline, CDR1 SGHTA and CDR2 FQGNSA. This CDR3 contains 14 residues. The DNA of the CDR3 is TGTGCCAGCAGCCCCGGACTAGCAACCTACGAGCAGTACTTC. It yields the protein CASSPGLATYEQYF.

This chain's CDR3 is CASSLWTSGGNEQFF. The CDR3 region has the DNA TGTGCCAGCAGCTTATGGACTAGCGGGGGCAATGAGCAGTTCTTC. The genes are TRBV7-2 and TRBJ2-1, with 13 bases that match TRBD2. The CDR3 runs to 15 residues. The germline V gene has CDR1 SGHTA and CDR2 FQGNSA. V shed 2 bases, J shed 6 bases, and the junction held 1 base outside the gene matches.

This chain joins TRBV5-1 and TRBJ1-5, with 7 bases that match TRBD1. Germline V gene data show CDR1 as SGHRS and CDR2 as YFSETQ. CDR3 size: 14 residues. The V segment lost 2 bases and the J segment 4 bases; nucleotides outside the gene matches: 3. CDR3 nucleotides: TGCGCCAGCAGCTTCACAGGGGAGAATCAGCCCCAGCATTTT. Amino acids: CASSFTGENQPQHF.

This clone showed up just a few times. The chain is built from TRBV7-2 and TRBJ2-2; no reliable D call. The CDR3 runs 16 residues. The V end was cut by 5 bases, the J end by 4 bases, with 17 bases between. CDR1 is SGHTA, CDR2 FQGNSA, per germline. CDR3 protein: CASSQRQRGSTGELFF. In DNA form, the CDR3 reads TGTGCCAGCAGCCAAAGACAACGTGGAAGCACCGGGGAGCTGTTTTTT. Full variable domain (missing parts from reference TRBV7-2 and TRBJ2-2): GAGVSQSPSNKVTEKGKDVELRCDPISGHTALYWYRQSLGQGLEFLIYFQGNSAPDKSGLPSDRFSAERTGGSVSTLTIQRTQQEDSAVYLCASSQRQRGSTGELFFGEGSRLTVL.

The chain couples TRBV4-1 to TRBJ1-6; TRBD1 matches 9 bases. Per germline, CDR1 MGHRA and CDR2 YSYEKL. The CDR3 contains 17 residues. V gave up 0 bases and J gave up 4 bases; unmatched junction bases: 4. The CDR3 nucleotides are TGCGCCAGCAGCCAAGATCGACAGGGGGTGTATAATTCACCCCTCCACTTT. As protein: CASSQDRQGVYNSPLHF.

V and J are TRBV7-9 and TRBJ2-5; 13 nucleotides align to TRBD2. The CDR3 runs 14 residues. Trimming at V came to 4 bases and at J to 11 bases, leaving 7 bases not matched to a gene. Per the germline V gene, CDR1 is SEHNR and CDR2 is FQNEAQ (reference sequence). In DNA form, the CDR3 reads TGTGCCAGCAGCTCAGGACTAGCGGGGGCTTGGCAGTACTTC. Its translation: CASSSGLAGAWQYF.

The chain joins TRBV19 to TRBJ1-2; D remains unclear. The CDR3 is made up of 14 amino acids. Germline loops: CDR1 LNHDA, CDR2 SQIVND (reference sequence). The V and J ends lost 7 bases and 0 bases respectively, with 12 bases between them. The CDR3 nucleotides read TGTGCCAGTATTGCCCATGCCCCTAACTATGGCTACACCTTC. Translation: CASIAHAPNYGYTF.

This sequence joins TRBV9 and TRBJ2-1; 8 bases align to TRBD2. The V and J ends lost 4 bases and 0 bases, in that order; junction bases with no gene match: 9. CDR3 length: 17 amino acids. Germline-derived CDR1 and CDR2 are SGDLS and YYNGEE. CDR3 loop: CASSRGGGGSSYNEQFF. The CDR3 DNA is TGTGCCAGCAGCAGAGGAGGCGGGGGGAGCTCCTACAATGAGCAGTTCTTC.

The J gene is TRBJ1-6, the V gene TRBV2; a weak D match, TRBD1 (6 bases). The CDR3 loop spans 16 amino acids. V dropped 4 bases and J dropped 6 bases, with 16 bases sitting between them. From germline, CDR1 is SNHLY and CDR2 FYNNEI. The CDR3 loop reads CASSVAGELGNSPLHF. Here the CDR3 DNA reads TGTGCCAGCAGTGTAGCAGGGGAATTAGGTAATTCACCCCTCCACTTT. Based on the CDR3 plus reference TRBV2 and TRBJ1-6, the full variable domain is EPEVTQTPSHQVTQMGQEVILRCVPISNHLYFYWYRQILGQKVEFLVSFYNNEISEKSEIFDDQFSVERPDGSNFTLKIRSTKLEDSAMYFCASSVAGELGNSPLHFGNGTRLTVT.

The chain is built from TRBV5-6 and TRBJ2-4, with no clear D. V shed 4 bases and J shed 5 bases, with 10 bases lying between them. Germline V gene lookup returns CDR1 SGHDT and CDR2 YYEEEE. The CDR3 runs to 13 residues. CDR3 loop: CASSQHIENIQYF. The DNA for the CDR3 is TGTGCCAGCAGCCAGCATATAGAAAACATTCAGTACTTC.

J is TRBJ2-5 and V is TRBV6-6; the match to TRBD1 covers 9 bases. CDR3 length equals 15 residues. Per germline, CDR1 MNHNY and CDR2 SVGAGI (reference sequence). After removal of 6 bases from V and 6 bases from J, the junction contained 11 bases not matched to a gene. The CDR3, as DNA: TGTGCCAGCAGCCCTACTACAGGGGGCATTAAGACCCAGTACTTC. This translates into CASSPTTGGIKTQYF.

The CDR3 reads CASSPGQRQETQYF. CDR3 sequence (DNA): TGTGCCAGCTCACCGGGACAGAGACAAGAGACCCAGTACTTC. V gene TRBV18 combines with J gene TRBJ2-5; 7 bases are shared with TRBD1. The J segment lost 2 bases and the V segment lost 3 bases, leaving 3 bases of the junction unmatched. Looked up from germline, CDR1 is KGHSH and CDR2 is LQKENI. The CDR3 has 14 amino acids.

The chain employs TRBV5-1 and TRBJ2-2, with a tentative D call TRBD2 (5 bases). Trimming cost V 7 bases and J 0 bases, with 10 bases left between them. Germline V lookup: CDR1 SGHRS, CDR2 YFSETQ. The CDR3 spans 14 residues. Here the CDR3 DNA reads TGCGCCAGCCGACGGACTGCGAACACCGGGGAGCTGTTTTTT. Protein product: CASRRTANTGELFF.

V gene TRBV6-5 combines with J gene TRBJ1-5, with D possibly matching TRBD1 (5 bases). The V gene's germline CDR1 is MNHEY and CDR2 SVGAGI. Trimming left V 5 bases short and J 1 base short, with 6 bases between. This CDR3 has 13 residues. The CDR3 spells CASSRGSNQPQHF. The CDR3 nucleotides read TGTGCCAGCAGTCGGGGGAGCAATCAGCCCCAGCATTTT.

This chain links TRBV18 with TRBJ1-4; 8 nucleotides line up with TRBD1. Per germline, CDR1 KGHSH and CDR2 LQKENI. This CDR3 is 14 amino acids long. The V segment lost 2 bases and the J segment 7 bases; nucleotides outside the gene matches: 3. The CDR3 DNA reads TGTGCCAGCTCACCAACAGGGGGAGGTGAAAAACTGTTTTTT. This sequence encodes CASSPTGGGEKLFF.

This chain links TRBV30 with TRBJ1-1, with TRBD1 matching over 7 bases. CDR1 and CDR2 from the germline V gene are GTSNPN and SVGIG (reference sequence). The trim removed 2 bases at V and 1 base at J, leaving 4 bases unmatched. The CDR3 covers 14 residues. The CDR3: CAWSQGGGNTEAFF. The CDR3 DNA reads TGTGCCTGGAGTCAGGGGGGTGGGAACACTGAAGCTTTCTTT.

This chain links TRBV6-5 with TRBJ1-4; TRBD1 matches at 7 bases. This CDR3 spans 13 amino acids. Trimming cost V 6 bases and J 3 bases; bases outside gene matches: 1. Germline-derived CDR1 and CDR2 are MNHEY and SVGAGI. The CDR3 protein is CASRGGPNEKLFF. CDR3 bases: TGTGCCAGCAGAGGGGGCCCTAATGAAAAACTGTTTTTT.

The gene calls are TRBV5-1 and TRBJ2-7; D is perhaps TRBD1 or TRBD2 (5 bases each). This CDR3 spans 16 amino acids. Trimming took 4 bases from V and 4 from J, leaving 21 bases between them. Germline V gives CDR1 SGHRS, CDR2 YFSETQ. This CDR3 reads CASSAGTVADLYEQYF. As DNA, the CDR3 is TGCGCCAGCAGCGCTGGGACGGTGGCCGATCTATACGAGCAGTACTTC. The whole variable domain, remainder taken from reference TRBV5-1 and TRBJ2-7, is KAGVTQTPRYLIKTRGQQVTLSCSPISGHRSVSWYQQTPGQGLQFLFEYFSETQRNKGNFPGRFSGRQFSNSRSEMNVSTLELGDSALYLCASSAGTVADLYEQYFGPGTRLTVT.

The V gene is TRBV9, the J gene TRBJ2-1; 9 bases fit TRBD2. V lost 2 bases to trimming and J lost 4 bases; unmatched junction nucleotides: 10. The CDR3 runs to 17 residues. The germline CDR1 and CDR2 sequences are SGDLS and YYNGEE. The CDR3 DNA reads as TGTGCCAGCAGCGTCGCTCCTAGCGGGGACATTTACAATGAGCAGTTCTTC. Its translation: CASSVAPSGDIYNEQFF.